Sequencing of this TCR beta chain was carried out in a study of cytomegalovirus exposure and HLA in healthy donors. Profiling relied on immunoSEQ multiplex PCR, and the TCRdb table lists in-frame clones only, not all of them. The sample carries some 46,000 clones, about 94% recorded once. Overall study findings and caveats: Among TCR beta chains, those listed as cytomegalovirus-associated numbered some 170.

Notes on this clone: Its matching antigen is unknown.

The CDR3 runs 15 residues. Germline V gives CDR1 SQVTM, CDR2 ANQGSEA. V gave up 4 bases and J gave up 6 bases, with 18 bases separating them. The chain recombines TRBV29-1 with TRBJ1-4, with D possibly TRBD1 on 6 matching bases. Material for sequencing was PBMCs. This TCR was sampled from a man aged 18 to 30 in good health and CMV-seronegative. The chain's CDR3 is CSVAEGGGFHEKLFF. Here the CDR3 DNA reads TGCAGCGTTGCTGAAGGGGGGGGTTTTCATGAAAAACTGTTTTTT.